The sequence of this T cell receptor (beta chain) was determined in a study of shared clonotypes between healthy human individuals. The CDR3 has 14 residues. Looked up from germline, CDR1 is MNHEY and CDR2 is SVGAGI. The V gene lost 10 bases and the J gene lost 2 bases, with 16 bases spanning the gap. The table came from immunoSEQ multiplex PCR; TCRdb's copy has only in-frame clones and leaves some out. The table lists fewer than 650,000 clones, about three quarters of them singletons. The chain carries TRBV6-5 and TRBJ2-3; D is perhaps TRBD2 (6 bases). Sequenced sample: PBMCs. This TCR was recovered from a woman aged 40 to 50 in good health. Some clones in this sample may be carry-over from other donors' samples. The CDR3 DNA reads TGTGCCACCCGGGGGAGCGCACCCACAGATACGCAGTATTTT. Its protein is CATRGSAPTDTQYF.